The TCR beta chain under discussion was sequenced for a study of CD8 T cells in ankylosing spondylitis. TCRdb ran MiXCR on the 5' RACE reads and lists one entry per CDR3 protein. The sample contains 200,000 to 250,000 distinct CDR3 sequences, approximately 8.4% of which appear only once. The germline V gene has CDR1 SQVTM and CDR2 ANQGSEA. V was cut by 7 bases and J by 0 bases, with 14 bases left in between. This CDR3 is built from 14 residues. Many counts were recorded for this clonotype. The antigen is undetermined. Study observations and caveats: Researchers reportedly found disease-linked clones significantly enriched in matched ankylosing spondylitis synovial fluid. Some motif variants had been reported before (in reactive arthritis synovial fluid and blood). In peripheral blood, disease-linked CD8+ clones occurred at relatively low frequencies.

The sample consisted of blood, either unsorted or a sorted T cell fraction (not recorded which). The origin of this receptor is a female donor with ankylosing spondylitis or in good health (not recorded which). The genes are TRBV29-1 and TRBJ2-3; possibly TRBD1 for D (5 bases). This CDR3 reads CSGWGGSSTDTQYF. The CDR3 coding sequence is TGCAGCGGATGGGGCGGATCTAGCACAGATACGCAGTATTTT.